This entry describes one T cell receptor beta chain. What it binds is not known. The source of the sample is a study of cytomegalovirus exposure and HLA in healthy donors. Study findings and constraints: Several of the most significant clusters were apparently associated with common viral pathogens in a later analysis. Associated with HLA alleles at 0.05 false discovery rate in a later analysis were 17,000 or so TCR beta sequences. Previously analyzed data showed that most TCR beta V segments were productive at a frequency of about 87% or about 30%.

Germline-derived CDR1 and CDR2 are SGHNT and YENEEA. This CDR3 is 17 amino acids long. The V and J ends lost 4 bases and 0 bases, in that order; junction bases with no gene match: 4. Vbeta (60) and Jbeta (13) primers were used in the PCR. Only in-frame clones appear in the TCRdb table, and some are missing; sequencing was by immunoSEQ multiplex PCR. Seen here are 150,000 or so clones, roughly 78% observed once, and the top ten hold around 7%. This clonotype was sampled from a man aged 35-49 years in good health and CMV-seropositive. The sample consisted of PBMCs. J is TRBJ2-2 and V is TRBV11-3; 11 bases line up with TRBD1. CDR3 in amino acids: CASSSGTGGSNTGELFF. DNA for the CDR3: TGTGCCAGCAGCTCCGGGACAGGGGGTTCGAACACCGGGGAGCTGTTTTTT.